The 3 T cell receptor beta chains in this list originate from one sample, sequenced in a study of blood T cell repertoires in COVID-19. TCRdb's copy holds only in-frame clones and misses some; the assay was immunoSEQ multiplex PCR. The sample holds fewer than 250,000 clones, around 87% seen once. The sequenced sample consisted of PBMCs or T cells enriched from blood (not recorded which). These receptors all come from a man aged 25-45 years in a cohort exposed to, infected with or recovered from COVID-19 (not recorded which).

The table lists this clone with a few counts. CDR3: CASSQEGNRIYNEQFF. The CDR3, as DNA: TGTGCCAGCAGCCAAGAGGGAAACAGGATTTACAATGAGCAGTTCTTC. The chain joins TRBV3-1 (or the pseudogene TRBV3-2) to TRBJ2-1; the D gene is possibly TRBD1 (5 bases). Per germline, CDR1 LGHDT and CDR2 YNNKEL (reference sequence). The V and J ends lost 0 bases and 4 bases respectively, with 13 bases between them. The CDR3 is 16 amino acids.

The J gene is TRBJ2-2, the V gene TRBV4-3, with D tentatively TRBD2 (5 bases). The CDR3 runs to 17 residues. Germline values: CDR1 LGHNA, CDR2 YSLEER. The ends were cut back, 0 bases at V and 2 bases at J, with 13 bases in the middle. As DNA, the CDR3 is TGCGCCAGCAGCCAAGACGAAGGGAGAATAAACACCGGGGAGCTGTTTTTT. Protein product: CASSQDEGRINTGELFF.

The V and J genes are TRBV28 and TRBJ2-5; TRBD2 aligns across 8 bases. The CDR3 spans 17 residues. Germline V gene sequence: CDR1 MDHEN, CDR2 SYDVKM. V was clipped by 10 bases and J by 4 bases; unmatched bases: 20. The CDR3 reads CATAGSPGTRVPETQYF. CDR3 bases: TGTGCCACGGCGGGCAGCCCCGGGACTAGGGTCCCAGAGACCCAGTACTTC.